Following are 26 T cell receptor beta chains from one sample sequenced in a study of blood T cell repertoires in COVID-19. Using immunoSEQ multiplex PCR, the repertoire was profiled, and TCRdb retains in-frame clones only, with some absent. The data hold fewer than 400,000 clones, with just under 90% observed a single time. The sample taken for sequencing was PBMCs or T cells enriched from blood (not recorded which). The source of these receptors is a woman in her 30s who had recovered from COVID-19.

This clone was observed once. The DNA for the CDR3 is TGCAGTTTCGGTCAGCCCCAGCATTTT. Residues: CSFGQPQHF. V usage is TRBV20-1 and J usage is TRBJ1-5; no clear D. Germline-derived CDR1 and CDR2 are DFQATT and SNEGSKA (reference sequence). The CDR3 covers 9 residues. V dropped 8 bases and J dropped 6 bases, with 5 bases sitting between them.

This clone has at least ten counts. Distinct nucleotide sequences in the sample also encode this CDR3. This chain links TRBV7-9 with TRBJ2-2; TRBD1 matches 12 bases. The J segment lost 6 bases and the V segment lost 5 bases, leaving 4 bases of the junction unmatched. Germline CDR1 SEHNR, CDR2 FQNEAQ (reference sequence). The CDR3 is made up of 15 amino acids. CDR3 sequence: CASSRGTGGSGELFF. The CDR3 DNA sequence: TGTGCCAGCAGCCGAGGGACAGGGGGCTCCGGGGAGCTGTTTTTT.

The V and J genes are TRBV7-9 and TRBJ1-2, with 7 positions matching TRBD1. The germline gives CDR1 SEHNR, CDR2 FQNEAQ (reference sequence). The V gene end was trimmed by 5 bases and the J gene end by 1 base; junction bases not matched to a gene: 1. The CDR3 has 13 amino acids. CDR3 residues: CASSHRGNYGYTF. CDR3 bases: TGTGCCAGCAGCCACAGGGGTAACTATGGCTACACCTTC.

Details on this clone: Other DNA sequences in the same sample also yield this CDR3. The rearrangement links TRBV6-5 to TRBJ1-2; D uncertain. Trimming left V 0 bases short and J 0 bases short, with 2 bases between. Germline assignment: CDR1 MNHEY and CDR2 SVGAGI. CDR3 length: 13 amino acids. The CDR3 sequence: CASSYSTNYGYTF. In DNA form, the CDR3 reads TGTGCCAGCAGTTACTCTACTAACTATGGCTACACCTTC.

This chain connects TRBV7-2 to TRBJ1-5; no clear D gene. V was pared by 1 base and J by 0 bases, with 10 bases between. In germline, CDR1 is SGHTA, CDR2 FQGNSA. The CDR3 sequence is 16 residues long. This CDR3 is CASSLGAGNSNQPQHF. The CDR3 DNA reads TGTGCCAGCAGCTTAGGGGCGGGGAATAGCAATCAGCCCCAGCATTTT.

V usage is TRBV7-8 and J usage is TRBJ1-2; D gene unclear. The germline CDR1 and CDR2 sequences are SGHVS and FQNEAQ. The CDR3 spans 13 residues. V lost 3 bases and J 7 bases, leaving 12 bases between the germline ends. The CDR3: CASSFGEATGYTF. As DNA, the CDR3 is TGTGCCAGCAGCTTCGGGGAAGCGACTGGCTACACCTTC. Combining the CDR3 with reference TRBV7-8 and TRBJ1-2 gives the whole variable domain GAGVSQSPRYKVAKRGQDVALRCDPISGHVSLFWYQQALGQGPEFLTYFQNEAQLDKSGLPSDRFFAERPEGSVSTLKIQRTQQEDSAVYLCASSFGEATGYTFGSGTRLTVV.

The chain combines TRBV4-1 with TRBJ1-1; maybe TRBD1 (6 bases). CDR1 MGHRA and CDR2 YSYEKL come from the germline V gene. The length of the CDR3 is 12 residues. Trimming took off 0 bases at V and 10 bases at J, with 9 bases between the two ends. CDR3 DNA sequence: TGCGCCAGCAGCCAAGAAACAGGGAGAGCTTTCTTT. Amino acids: CASSQETGRAFF.

The V gene is TRBV11-1, the J gene TRBJ2-7, with a weak D call TRBD2 (5 bases). The CDR3 contains 14 residues. V was trimmed by 4 bases and J by 5 bases, leaving 15 bases between them. The germline V gene encodes CDR1 SGHAT and CDR2 FQDESV (reference sequence). CDR3 nucleotide sequence: TGTGCCAGCAGCTCCCTAGACACCGGGGACGAGCAGTACTTC. The encoded protein is CASSSLDTGDEQYF.

The chain employs TRBV3-1 (or the pseudogene TRBV3-2) and TRBJ1-1; D not certain. The CDR3 covers 15 residues. Germline CDR1 LGHDT, CDR2 YNNKEL (reference sequence). Trimming removed 6 bases from V and 1 base from J, with 15 bases in between. CDR3 amino acids: CASRERHTQNTEAFF. The CDR3 nucleotides are TGTGCCAGCAGAGAGAGACATACACAGAACACTGAAGCTTTCTTT.

Only one count was recorded for this clone. CDR3 protein: CASSLAGGLYNEQFF. CDR3 nucleotides: TGTGCCAGCAGCTTAGCGGGAGGGCTCTACAATGAGCAGTTCTTC. The chain combines TRBV7-3 with TRBJ2-1; 9 bases line up with TRBD2. Germline V gene data show CDR1 as SGHTA and CDR2 as FQGTGA. The junction had 2 bases not matched to a gene; V was cut back by 2 bases and J by 3 bases. The CDR3 spans 15 residues. The full variable domain, its missing parts supplied by reference TRBV7-3 and TRBJ2-1, is GAGVSQTPSNKVTEKGKYVELRCDPISGHTALYWYRQSLGQGPEFLIYFQGTGAADDSGLPNDRFFAVRPEGSVSTLKIQRTERGDSAVYLCASSLAGGLYNEQFFGPGTRLTVL.

The chain employs TRBV9 and TRBJ1-2; 7 nucleotides line up with TRBD1. V trimming: 3 bases; J trimming: 4 bases; junction bases outside the gene matches: 6. Germline CDR1 SGDLS, CDR2 YYNGEE. CDR3 size: 14 residues. CDR3 protein: CASSARQGPYGYTF. The DNA for the CDR3 is TGTGCCAGCAGCGCCCGACAGGGACCCTATGGCTACACCTTC.

This clone was recorded a few times. The junction departs from the called germline gene at one end, perhaps through a read error. The chain carries TRBV4-2 and TRBJ2-7; TRBD2 matches at 8 bases. Germline CDR1 reads LGHNA; CDR2 reads YNFKEQ. The CDR3 is made up of 16 amino acids. Here the CDR3 reads CASSQDRVGPRGDRHF. The DNA for the CDR3 is TGTGCCAGCAGCCAAGATCGAGTGGGCCCGCGGGGGGACCGACACTTC.

The chain uses TRBV6-6 and TRBJ2-1; 9 bases match TRBD1. The junction had 8 bases not matched to a gene; V was cut back by 5 bases and J by 6 bases. The CDR3 runs to 15 residues. CDR1 MNHNY and CDR2 SVGAGI come from the germline V gene (reference sequence). This CDR3 is CASSAPGQGSNEQFF. CDR3 nucleotide sequence: TGTGCCAGCAGTGCCCCGGGACAGGGTAGCAATGAGCAGTTCTTC.

The rearrangement uses TRBV12-5 and TRBJ1-1; D gene uncertain. The CDR3 extends over 14 amino acids. Trimming stripped 2 bases from V and 7 bases from J, with 14 bases between. The V gene's germline CDR1 is LGHNT and CDR2 FRNRAP. The DNA of the CDR3 is TGTGCTAGTGGTTTGTCCCCCCCCAAGAGTGAAGCTTTCTTT. Protein product: CASGLSPPKSEAFF.

The gene calls are TRBV13 and TRBJ1-1; 7 nucleotides align to TRBD1. Germline CDR1 and CDR2: PRHDT and FYEKMQ (reference sequence). V trimming: 6 bases; J trimming: 5 bases; junction bases outside the gene matches: 15. The CDR3 loop spans 16 amino acids. In DNA, the CDR3 is TGTGCCAGCAGATACGGACTCGACAGGGTCCGAACTGAAGCTTTCTTT. Translating gives CASRYGLDRVRTEAFF.

The J gene is TRBJ2-3, the V gene TRBV3-1 (or the pseudogene TRBV3-2); a possible D gene is TRBD1 (6 bases). CDR3 size: 13 residues. The germline CDR1 and CDR2 sequences are LGHDT and YNNKEL (reference sequence). V gave up 6 bases and J gave up 6 bases, with 13 bases separating them. CDR3 amino acids: CASSNRAPDTQYF. The CDR3 DNA reads as TGTGCCAGCAGTAACAGGGCTCCGGATACGCAGTATTTT.

This chain joins TRBV7-6 and TRBJ2-1, with D unresolved. V dropped 1 base and J dropped 9 bases, with 16 bases sitting between them. The germline V gene has CDR1 SGHVS and CDR2 FNYEAQ. The CDR3 length is 15 residues. The CDR3 protein is CASSLEASSRSEQFF. CDR3 nucleotides: TGTGCCAGCAGCTTAGAGGCTAGTTCCCGAAGTGAGCAGTTCTTC.

The chain joins TRBV9 to TRBJ1-5; D is possibly TRBD1 (5 bases). Germline-derived CDR1 and CDR2 are SGDLS and YYNGEE. This CDR3 is 15 amino acids long. V lost 3 bases, J lost 3 bases, and 13 bases lay in between. CDR3 sequence (DNA): TGTGCCAGCAGCGCCCAGGGCACCCCCAATCAGCCCCAGCATTTT. Its translation is CASSAQGTPNQPQHF.

The chain has TRBV27 and TRBJ2-7; 7 nucleotides match TRBD1. V lost 3 bases to trimming and J lost 1 base; unmatched junction nucleotides: 3. In germline, CDR1 is MNHEY, CDR2 SMNVEV (reference sequence). The CDR3 runs 14 residues. The CDR3 DNA is TGTGCCAGCAGTTTTGGGACAGCGTCCTACGAGCAGTACTTC. This codes for CASSFGTASYEQYF.

Note on this clone: Other DNA sequences in the same sample also yield this CDR3. The chain recombines TRBV13 with TRBJ1-1; a weak D match, TRBD1 (6 bases). Germline values: CDR1 PRHDT, CDR2 FYEKMQ (reference sequence). Between the trimmed V and J ends, which lost 0 bases and 1 base, there was a span of 6 bases. This CDR3 is 14 amino acids long. CDR3 sequence (DNA): TGTGCCAGCAGCTTAGGCAGGGGGAACACTGAAGCTTTCTTT. Protein product: CASSLGRGNTEAFF. Full variable domain (outside the CDR3, taken from reference TRBV13 and TRBJ1-1): AAGVIQSPRHLIKEKRETATLKCYPIPRHDTVYWYQQGPGQDPQFLISFYEKMQSDKGSIPDRFSAQQFSDYHSELNMSSLELGDSALYFCASSLGRGNTEAFFGQGTRLTVV.

The V call is TRBV6-5, the J call TRBJ2-7, with 8 nucleotides matching TRBD2. J gave up 2 bases and V 6 bases, and 9 bases lay outside the gene matches. Germline V lookup: CDR1 MNHEY, CDR2 SVGAGI. The CDR3 contains 15 residues. The CDR3: CASSHGSGDTYEQYF. CDR3 in DNA: TGTGCCAGCAGCCATGGTAGCGGGGATACCTACGAGCAGTACTTC.

This chain connects TRBV19 to TRBJ1-2; 8 nucleotides align to TRBD1. The CDR3 consists of 16 residues. Trimming at V came to 4 bases and at J to 5 bases, leaving 12 bases not matched to a gene. The V gene's germline CDR1 is LNHDA and CDR2 SQIVND (reference sequence). The CDR3 DNA reads TGTGCCAGTAGTACACCAGGGGGCCAAAGAAGATATGGCTACACCTTC. It codes for CASSTPGGQRRYGYTF. The variable domain in full, completed from reference TRBV19 and TRBJ1-2, reads DGGITQSPKYLFRKEGQNVTLSCEQNLNHDAMYWYRQDPGQGLRLIYYSQIVNDFQKGDIAEGYSVSREKKESFPLTVTSAQKNPTAFYLCASSTPGGQRRYGYTFGSGTRLTVV.

This sequence joins TRBV12-3 or TRBV12-4 and TRBJ1-2; no clear D. The CDR3 is 11 residues long. The V and J ends lost 8 bases and 6 bases respectively, with 10 bases between them. CDR3 DNA: TGTGCCAGCGAAACCTCGGATGGCTACACCTTC. This translates into CASETSDGYTF.

The chain carries TRBV24-1 and TRBJ2-1, with 11 bases that match TRBD2. From germline, CDR1 is KGHDR and CDR2 SFDVKD. V trimming: 0 bases; J trimming: 7 bases; junction bases outside the gene matches: 7. The CDR3 sequence is 17 residues long. Here the CDR3 reads CATSDLDSGRAANEQFF. CDR3 coding DNA: TGTGCCACCAGTGATTTGGATAGCGGGAGGGCCGCGAATGAGCAGTTCTTC.

This chain uses TRBV7-6 with TRBJ2-5; TRBD1 might be the D (6 bases). The V end was cut by 1 base, the J end by 3 bases, with 18 bases between. The germline V gene encodes CDR1 SGHVS and CDR2 FNYEAQ. This CDR3 region has 17 residues. Here the CDR3 reads CASSLGMGQPREETQYF. The CDR3 coding sequence is TGTGCCAGCAGCTTAGGTATGGGACAACCAAGGGAAGAGACCCAGTACTTC. Supplemented by reference TRBV7-6 and TRBJ2-5, the full variable domain reads GAGVSQSPRYKVTKRGQDVALRCDPISGHVSLYWYRQALGQGPEFLTYFNYEAQQDKSGLPNDRFSAERPEGSISTLTIQRTEQRDSAMYRCASSLGMGQPREETQYFGPGTRLLVL.

The chain employs TRBV12-3 or TRBV12-4 and TRBJ1-1; D is uncertain. V gave up 3 bases and J gave up 5 bases, with 10 bases separating them. The CDR3 has 13 residues. The CDR3 sequence is CASSLITGTEAFF. The CDR3 nucleotides are TGTGCCAGCAGTTTGATAACGGGTACTGAAGCTTTCTTT.